Below are 3 T cell receptor beta chains sequenced from a single sample in a study of blood T cells in healthy people across ages. Together with a sample-barcoded 5' primer, a J-beta primer mix was included in a second PCR lasting roughly 6 to 12 cycles. One entry per CDR3 protein, called by TCRdb with MiXCR from the 5' RACE reads. This table holds 700,000 to 900,000 distinct CDR3 sequences, 20% to 30% found once. The same sample was also studied in work on T cells of mothers and their children.

Sequencing used blood. These receptors all come from a boy under 18 in good health.

The chain combines TRBV5-1 with TRBJ2-7, with TRBD1 matching over 8 bases. V trimming: 4 bases; J trimming: 6 bases; junction bases outside the gene matches: 15. CDR3 length equals 16 residues. Germline lookup yields CDR1 SGHRS and CDR2 YFSETQ. Here the CDR3 reads CASSIQTGAGVSEQYF. Here the CDR3 DNA reads TGCGCCAGCAGCATACAGACAGGGGCCGGGGTATCCGAGCAGTACTTC.

The V gene is TRBV2, the J gene TRBJ2-7; maybe TRBD1 (5 bases). The CDR3 consists of 16 residues. Germline values: CDR1 SNHLY, CDR2 FYNNEI. Trimming cost V 3 bases and J 5 bases, with 20 bases left between them. The CDR3, as DNA: TGTGCCAGCAGTGAGGAGCTCAGGGAACCTATCGACGAGCAGTACTTC. Translation gives CASSEELREPIDEQYF.

This clonotype appeared a few times. The chain carries TRBV20-1 and TRBJ1-2, with 7 bases fitting TRBD1. The CDR3 loop spans 15 amino acids. V shed 6 bases and J 4 bases; nucleotides not matched to a gene: 14. Germline assignment: CDR1 DFQATT and CDR2 SNEGSKA (reference sequence). CDR3: CSAVRDSSPRYGYTF. DNA for the CDR3: TGCAGTGCAGTCCGGGACAGTTCCCCCCGCTATGGCTACACCTTC.